Each of the 16 T cell receptor beta chains below was sequenced from the same sample in a study of spatial heterogeneity in lung cancer. Indicated time point: sample taken at primary tumor resection. Sequencing was performed on whole RNA extracted from tumor and nontumor lung tissue, or from frozen PBMC, and the material was left unsorted. TCRdb ran MiXCR on the 5' RACE reads and lists one entry per CDR3 protein. The table lists tens of thousands of distinct CDR3 sequences, about 14% of them singletons. The starting material was PBMCs, obtained at surgery. Every receptor here comes from a male donor with early-stage non-small cell lung cancer.

V usage is TRBV11-2 and J usage is TRBJ2-4; perhaps TRBD2 as D (6 bases). This CDR3 spans 16 amino acids. Germline V lookup: CDR1 SGHAT, CDR2 FQNNGV. Trimming removed 5 bases at V and 7 bases at J, with 21 bases between. CDR3 region: CASSLGLGGGPNIQYF. The CDR3 region has the DNA TGTGCCAGCAGCCTTGGTTTGGGAGGTGGTCCGAACATTCAGTACTTC.

The V call is TRBV10-3, the J call TRBJ2-3; no clear D gene. The CDR3 has 13 amino acids. Germline assignment: CDR1 ENHRY and CDR2 SYGVKD. Between the trimmed V and J ends, which lost 6 bases and 1 base, there was a span of 8 bases. CDR3 residues: CAIRDGRTDTQYF. CDR3 DNA sequence: TGTGCCATCAGGGACGGCCGCACAGATACGCAGTATTTT.

This clonotype was observed many times. The rearrangement uses TRBV3-1 and TRBJ2-3; 9 bases map to TRBD2. Losses at the gene ends were 0 bases for V and 5 bases for J; bases not matched to a gene: 9. The CDR3 has 17 amino acids. The germline CDR1 and CDR2 sequences are LGHDT and YNNKEL (reference sequence). The CDR3 loop is CASSQDRASGAGDTQYF. DNA of the CDR3: TGTGCCAGCAGCCAAGATCGGGCTAGCGGGGCGGGAGATACGCAGTATTTT.

The CDR3 here is CASSLDRPYTEAFF. The CDR3 DNA reads TGTGCCAGCAGCTTGGACAGACCGTACACTGAAGCTTTCTTT. J is TRBJ1-1 and V is TRBV7-9, with D possibly being TRBD1 (6 bases). V was trimmed by 3 bases and J by 3 bases, leaving 11 bases between them. This CDR3 spans 14 amino acids. The germline CDR1 and CDR2 sequences are SEHNR and FQNEAQ (reference sequence).

This clonotype was seen a handful of times. The chain employs TRBV7-2 and TRBJ1-5; no firm D call. From germline, CDR1 is SGHTA and CDR2 FQGNSA. Trimming pared 2 bases from V and 5 bases from J, leaving 10 bases between. The CDR3 consists of 14 residues. CDR3: CASSLTGMDQPQHF. CDR3 bases: TGTGCCAGCAGCTTAACTGGGATGGATCAGCCCCAGCATTTT. The full variable domain, rest sourced from reference TRBV7-2 and TRBJ1-5, is GAGVSQSPSNKVTEKGKDVELRCDPISGHTALYWYRQSLGQGLEFLIYFQGNSAPDKSGLPSDRFSAERTGGSVSTLTIQRTQQEDSAVYLCASSLTGMDQPQHFGDGTRLSIL.

The gene calls are TRBV6-5 and TRBJ2-7; D may be TRBD2 (6 bases). Trimming left V 7 bases short and J 1 base short, with 11 bases between. The CDR3 consists of 13 residues. CDR1 is MNHEY and CDR2 is SVGAGI in the germline V gene. CDR3 DNA: TGTGCCAGCACCCAGGGACTTTCCTACGAGCAGTACTTC. Translated: CASTQGLSYEQYF.

This clonotype was seen many times. This chain links TRBV5-1 with TRBJ2-3; a weak D match, TRBD1 (6 bases). Germline CDR1 and CDR2: SGHRS and YFSETQ. This CDR3 spans 15 amino acids. Trimming pared 4 bases from V and 0 bases from J, leaving 12 bases between. The DNA for the CDR3 is TGCGCCAGCAGCCCGGACAGACCCAGCACAGATACGCAGTATTTT. Its translation: CASSPDRPSTDTQYF.

This chain uses TRBV20-1 with TRBJ2-3; maybe TRBD1 (6 bases). CDR1 and CDR2 from the germline V gene are DFQATT and SNEGSKA (reference sequence). V shed 3 bases and J shed 4 bases, with 11 bases lying between them. This CDR3 comprises 13 residues. CDR3 loop: CSARTAGADTQYF. DNA for the CDR3: TGCAGTGCTAGGACGGCAGGGGCAGATACGCAGTATTTT.

This clonotype has more than one count but fewer than ten. The chain joins TRBV2 to TRBJ2-1, with TRBD2 matching 15 bases. With V trimmed by 10 bases and J by 0 bases, 10 bases remained unmatched. Per germline, CDR1 SNHLY and CDR2 FYNNEI. This CDR3 is 18 amino acids long. This CDR3 is CAISVGLAGGHSYNEQFF. CDR3 sequence (DNA): TGTGCCATCTCCGTGGGACTAGCGGGAGGACACTCCTACAATGAGCAGTTCTTC. Supplemented by reference TRBV2 and TRBJ2-1, the full variable domain reads EPEVTQTPSHQVTQMGQEVILRCVPISNHLYFYWYRQILGQKVEFLVSFYNNEISEKSEIFDDQFSVERPDGSNFTLKIRSTKLEDSAMYFCAISVGLAGGHSYNEQFFGPGTRLTVL.

This clonotype has only a few counts. CDR3 sequence (DNA): TGTGCCAGCAGCCAGGAAAGCCCCAGGGCTGAAGCTTTCTTT. Protein sequence: CASSQESPRAEAFF. V gene TRBV3-1 combines with J gene TRBJ1-1; possible D gene TRBD1, 5 bases. Germline values: CDR1 LGHDT, CDR2 YNNKEL (reference sequence). V shed 3 bases and J shed 6 bases, with 14 bases lying between them. This CDR3 comprises 14 residues.

This clonotype was seen a few times. The rearrangement uses TRBV27 and TRBJ1-1, with D maybe TRBD1 (6 bases). The CDR3 contains 17 residues. The V gene lost 2 bases and the J gene lost 1 base, with 17 bases spanning the gap. CDR1 and CDR2 (germline): MNHEY, SMNVEV (reference sequence). CDR3 DNA: TGTGCCAGCAGTTTAGAATCGCGTTCCAGGGGGAACACTGAAGCTTTCTTT. Protein sequence: CASSLESRSRGNTEAFF.

The gene calls are TRBV29-1 and TRBJ2-3; D is uncertain. Germline lookup yields CDR1 SQVTM and CDR2 ANQGSEA. V lost 1 base, J lost 3 bases, and 8 bases lay in between. This CDR3 comprises 13 residues. The CDR3 DNA sequence: TGCAGCGTTGAAGGGTCAGGAACAGATACGCAGTATTTT. Encoded protein: CSVEGSGTDTQYF.

As regards this clonotype: An end of the junction does not agree with germline; a read error may underlie this. The rearrangement uses TRBV2 and TRBJ1-6, with no clear D. Germline lookup yields CDR1 SNHLY and CDR2 FYNNEI. The CDR3 is made up of 14 amino acids. The CDR3, as DNA: TGTGCCAGCAGCAATTACCTTACGGTAGTCTCCCTGCGCTTT. This encodes CASSNYLTVVSLRF.

This sequence joins TRBV10-3 and TRBJ1-5; D is undetermined. Deletions cut 6 bases from V and 0 bases from J, with 12 bases between. Germline CDR1 ENHRY, CDR2 SYGVKD. The CDR3 consists of 15 residues. CDR3 sequence: CAISEGGISNQPQHF. The CDR3 region has the DNA TGTGCCATCAGCGAGGGAGGGATTAGCAATCAGCCCCAGCATTTT.

This clonotype appeared a few times. The chain links TRBV10-1 to TRBJ2-1; no reliable D call. Germline V gene data show CDR1 as WNHNN and CDR2 as SYGVQD (reference sequence). The CDR3 sequence is 16 residues long. With 0 bases removed from V and 7 bases from J, the gap between germline ends came to 16 bases. CDR3 in amino acids: CASSESMGSRINEQFF. CDR3 sequence (DNA): TGCGCCAGCAGTGAGTCAATGGGCAGCAGAATTAATGAGCAGTTCTTC.

This clonotype was picked up many times. The chain uses TRBV12-3 or TRBV12-4 and TRBJ2-2, with D hard to call. This CDR3 comprises 14 residues. With 5 bases removed from V and 9 bases from J, the gap between germline ends came to 16 bases. The CDR3 sequence is CASSPRTTLRELFF. The CDR3, as DNA: TGTGCCAGCAGTCCCCGGACGACTCTCAGGGAGCTGTTTTTT.